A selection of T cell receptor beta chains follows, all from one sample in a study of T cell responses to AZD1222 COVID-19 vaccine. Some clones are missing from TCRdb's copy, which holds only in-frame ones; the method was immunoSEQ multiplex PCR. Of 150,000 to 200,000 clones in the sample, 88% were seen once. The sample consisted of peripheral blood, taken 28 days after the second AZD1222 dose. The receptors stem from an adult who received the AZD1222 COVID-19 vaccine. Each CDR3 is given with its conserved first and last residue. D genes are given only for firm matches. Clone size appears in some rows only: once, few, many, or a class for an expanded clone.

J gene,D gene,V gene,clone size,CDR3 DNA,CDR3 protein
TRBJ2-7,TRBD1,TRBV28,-,TGTGCCAGCAGGTCAACAGGGGCTTACTACGAGCAGTACTTC,CASRSTGAYYEQYF
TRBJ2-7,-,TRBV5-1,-,TGCGCCAGCAGCTTGGCCGGACAGCCTGCCGGGTACGAGCAGTACTTC,CASSLAGQPAGYEQYF
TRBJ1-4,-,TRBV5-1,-,TGCGCCAGCAGCCTTCTTAGGGGTCCTAATGAAAAACTGTTTTTT,CASSLLRGPNEKLFF
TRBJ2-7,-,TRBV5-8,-,TGTGCCAGCAGCGGAAGCCCTCTTCGGTTCCACGAGCAGTACTTC,CASSGSPLRFHEQYF
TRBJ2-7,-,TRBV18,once,TGTGCCAGCTCACCCCTGGGTCAAAATCGGGGCCACTACGAGCAGTACTTC,CASSPLGQNRGHYEQYF
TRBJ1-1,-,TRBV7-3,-,TGTGCCAGCAGCGTCCAGGGGCGCGGAAACACTGAAGCTTTCTTT,CASSVQGRGNTEAFF
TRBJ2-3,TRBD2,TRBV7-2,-,TGTGCCAGCAGCTTAGAACTAGCGGACGGGGCAGATACGCAGTATTTT,CASSLELADGADTQYF
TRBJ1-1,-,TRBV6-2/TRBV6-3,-,TGTGCCAGCAGTTACTCGGTGGACAGGAACACTGAAGCTTTCTTT,CASSYSVDRNTEAFF
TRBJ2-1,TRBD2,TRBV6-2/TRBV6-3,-,TGTGCCAGCAGTTCGGAACTAGCGGGAGGGGGAAATGAGCAGTTCTTC,CASSSELAGGGNEQFF
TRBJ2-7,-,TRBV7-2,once,TGTGCCAGCAGCTTAGAAGTAACAGGGGGGGCCTACGAGCAGTACTTC,CASSLEVTGGAYEQYF
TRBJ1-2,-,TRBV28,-,TGTGCCAGCAGTTTGGAGGGCGGCTACACCTTC,CASSLEGGYTF
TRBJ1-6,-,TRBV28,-,TGTGCAACCAGGGGTGCGGAGAATTCACCCCTCCACTTT,CATRGAENSPLHF